This passage covers 31 T cell receptor beta chains from one sample sequenced in a study of T cell responses to AZD1222 COVID-19 vaccine. Assay: immunoSEQ multiplex PCR; the TCRdb copy retains only in-frame clones and omits some. Of 70,000 to 95,000 clones listed, roughly nine tenths were seen once; the top ten hold 4.2%. The sample here was peripheral blood, taken on day 0 of AZD1222 vaccination. The receptors derive from an adult in good health.

The chain links TRBV11-3 to TRBJ1-2; 8 bases align to TRBD1. The V segment lost 0 bases and the J segment 4 bases; nucleotides outside the gene matches: 7. This CDR3 is 16 amino acids long. Germline V gene lookup returns CDR1 SGHNT and CDR2 YENEEA. The CDR3 nucleotides read TGTGCCAGCAGCTTAGAGAGGACAGGGCGAGGCTATGGCTACACCTTC. Encoded protein: CASSLERTGRGYGYTF.

This chain joins TRBV11-3 and TRBJ1-3, with TRBD1 matching 9 bases. The length of the CDR3 is 15 residues. The junction had 4 bases not matched to a gene; V was cut back by 5 bases and J by 2 bases. Looked up from germline, CDR1 is SGHNT and CDR2 is YENEEA. The CDR3 region is CASSGQGTAGNTIYF. The CDR3 nucleotides are TGTGCCAGCAGCGGACAGGGGACCGCTGGAAACACCATATATTTT.

CDR3 protein: CASSLVSNTEAFF. The CDR3, as DNA: TGTGCCAGCAGCTTAGTCTCGAACACTGAAGCTTTCTTT. The chain combines TRBV11-3 with TRBJ1-1; D is undetermined. V shed 1 base and J shed 1 base, with 4 bases lying between them. The CDR3 has 13 residues. The germline gives CDR1 SGHNT, CDR2 YENEEA.

The chain is built from TRBV3-1 (or the pseudogene TRBV3-2) and TRBJ2-1; D may be TRBD2 (5 bases). The CDR3 length is 16 residues. Germline V gives CDR1 LGHDT, CDR2 YNNKEL (reference sequence). V gave up 0 bases and J gave up 4 bases, with 13 bases separating them. The CDR3: CASSQDLRGIYNEQFF. In nucleotides, the CDR3 is TGTGCCAGCAGCCAAGATCTTAGAGGGATTTACAATGAGCAGTTCTTC.

The chain has TRBV11-1 and TRBJ1-6, with a weak D call TRBD1 (5 bases). Germline V gene sequence: CDR1 SGHAT, CDR2 FQDESV (reference sequence). CDR3 length: 15 amino acids. V lost 5 bases, J lost 9 bases, and 17 bases lay in between. In nucleotides, the CDR3 is TGTGCCAGCAGCATTTTGGCGGTAGGGACTTCACCCCTCCACTTT. Residues: CASSILAVGTSPLHF.

This clone appeared once. The genes are TRBV6-5 and TRBJ1-6; 10 bases align to TRBD1. V lost 5 bases and J lost 6; bases outside the gene matches: 1. The CDR3 contains 14 residues. Germline V gene data show CDR1 as MNHEY and CDR2 as SVGAGI. As DNA, the CDR3 is TGTGCCAGCAGTCGGGACAGGGGTAATTCACCCCTCCACTTT. Translated: CASSRDRGNSPLHF.

This chain joins TRBV3-1 (or the pseudogene TRBV3-2) and TRBJ1-4; D is ambiguous. Germline CDR1 LGHDT, CDR2 YNNKEL (reference sequence). CDR3 size: 15 residues. Between the trimmed V and J ends, which lost 0 bases and 8 bases, there was a span of 13 bases. DNA of the CDR3: TGTGCCAGCAGCCAAGATACGGTGGTGTCGGAAAAACTGTTTTTT. This encodes CASSQDTVVSEKLFF.

The chain is built from TRBV27 and TRBJ1-5, with TRBD1 as a possible D gene (5 bases). Germline V gene lookup returns CDR1 MNHEY and CDR2 SMNVEV (reference sequence). This CDR3 is 13 amino acids long. Trimming pared 2 bases from V and 7 bases from J, leaving 9 bases between. CDR3 DNA: TGTGCCAGCAGTTTAGGGTGGGGGCAGCCCCAGCATTTT. It codes for CASSLGWGQPQHF.

The CDR3 reads CASRRTTGYTIYF. The CDR3 DNA follows: TGTGCCAGCAGGAGAACCACAGGGTACACCATATATTTT. This chain uses TRBV12-3 or TRBV12-4 with TRBJ1-3, with TRBD1 as a possible D gene (6 bases). CDR3 size: 13 residues. Trimming removed 6 bases from V and 8 bases from J, with 14 bases in between.

The chain has TRBV6-1 and TRBJ2-7; D call uncertain. The CDR3 contains 14 residues. The germline gives CDR1 MNHNS, CDR2 SASEGT. Between the trimmed V and J ends, which lost 5 bases and 4 bases, there was a span of 15 bases. The CDR3 loop reads CASSFPSLRYEQYF. For the CDR3, the DNA is TGTGCCAGCAGTTTTCCCTCCCTCCGATACGAGCAGTACTTC.

The chain has TRBV9 and TRBJ2-3; possible D gene TRBD1, 5 bases. With 0 bases removed from V and 4 bases from J, the gap between germline ends came to 9 bases. The V gene's germline CDR1 is SGDLS and CDR2 YYNGEE. The CDR3 loop spans 14 amino acids. The CDR3 DNA reads TGTGCCAGCAGCGTAGTGGCAGGGTCAGATACGCAGTATTTT. Translated: CASSVVAGSDTQYF.

The J gene is TRBJ1-1, the V gene TRBV4-1, with a tentative D call TRBD1 (6 bases). V lost 3 bases and J 2 bases, leaving 10 bases between the germline ends. The germline V gene has CDR1 MGHRA and CDR2 YSYEKL. The CDR3 sequence is 14 residues long. The CDR3 reads CASSQQQGNTEAFF. The CDR3 nucleotides are TGCGCCAGCAGCCAGCAACAGGGCAACACTGAAGCTTTCTTT.

This chain connects TRBV5-8 to TRBJ1-2; D call uncertain. Trimming shortened V by 2 bases and J by 8 bases, and 19 bases separated the two germline ends. The CDR3 totals 15 residues. Germline V gene lookup returns CDR1 SGHTS and CDR2 YDEGEE. CDR3 in DNA: TGTGCCAGCAGCTTAAGGCCAGCACAAGAGGAGGGCTACACCTTC. Protein product: CASSLRPAQEEGYTF.

This clone was picked up one time. This chain's CDR3 is CASSSVRVPSSGNTIYF. Written as DNA, the CDR3 is TGTGCCAGCTCGTCCGTAAGGGTCCCAAGCTCTGGAAACACCATATATTTT. The rearrangement joins TRBV18 to TRBJ1-3; D remains unclear. Deletions cut 6 bases from V and 0 bases from J, with 18 bases between. CDR3 size: 17 residues. Germline V lookup: CDR1 KGHSH, CDR2 LQKENI.

V is TRBV7-9 and J is TRBJ1-2; 8 bases match TRBD1. The germline gives CDR1 SEHNR, CDR2 FQNEAQ (reference sequence). The V gene end was trimmed by 5 bases and the J gene end by 8 bases; junction bases not matched to a gene: 13. The CDR3 consists of 15 residues. The DNA of the CDR3 is TGTGCCAGCAGCACGTACAGGGGGGGTTCCCTCGGCTACACCTTC. It codes for CASSTYRGGSLGYTF.

This chain connects TRBV5-4 to TRBJ2-7, with no clear D. The CDR3 length is 11 residues. Trimming took off 2 bases at V and 3 bases at J, with 3 bases between the two ends. CDR1 is SGHNT and CDR2 is YYREEE in the germline V gene (reference sequence). CDR3 residues: CASSLGYEQYF. The CDR3 coding sequence is TGTGCCAGCAGCTTAGGCTACGAGCAGTACTTC.

The V and J genes are TRBV5-6 and TRBJ2-1; 9 bases are a match to TRBD2. Germline V CDR1 and CDR2: SGHDT, YYEEEE. Germline trimming cut 5 bases from V and 6 bases from J; bases unmatched to any gene: 12. The CDR3 length is 16 residues. CDR3 amino acids: CASSPLLSGRGNEQFF. The CDR3 nucleotides are TGTGCCAGCAGTCCTCTCCTTAGCGGGAGAGGCAATGAGCAGTTCTTC. Full variable domain (remainder filled in from reference TRBV5-6 and TRBJ2-1): DAGVTQSPTHLIKTRGQQVTLRCSPKSGHDTVSWYQQALGQGPQFIFQYYEEEERQRGNFPDRFSGHQFPNYSSELNVNALLLGDSALYLCASSPLLSGRGNEQFFGPGTRLTVL.

This rearrangement joins TRBV7-2 to TRBJ2-7; 11 bases are a match to TRBD2. The CDR3 covers 16 residues. Germline-derived CDR1 and CDR2 are SGHTA and FQGNSA. The junction had 10 bases not matched to a gene; V was cut back by 5 bases and J by 4 bases. The CDR3 is CASSRPLTSGSYEQYF. CDR3 nucleotides: TGTGCCAGCAGCCGCCCCCTCACTAGCGGGAGTTACGAGCAGTACTTC.

The rearrangement joins TRBV5-1 to TRBJ1-3, with D maybe TRBD1 (6 bases). Deletions cut 4 bases from V and 2 bases from J, with 13 bases between. The CDR3 extends over 15 amino acids. Germline loops: CDR1 SGHRS, CDR2 YFSETQ. The CDR3 DNA sequence: TGCGCCAGCAGCGGAACCGGACAGCCTGGAAACACCATATATTTT. It yields the protein CASSGTGQPGNTIYF.

The CDR3 bases are TGTGCCAGCAGACAACAGGGGGACAATGGTGAGACCCAGTACTTC. Its translation is CASRQQGDNGETQYF. V is TRBV3-1 (or the pseudogene TRBV3-2) and J is TRBJ2-5, with TRBD1 matching over 8 bases. CDR3 length: 15 amino acids. The V segment lost 6 bases and the J segment 5 bases; nucleotides outside the gene matches: 11. Per germline, CDR1 LGHDT and CDR2 YNNKEL (reference sequence).

This clone was seen a few times. The chain joins TRBV12-3 or TRBV12-4 to TRBJ2-1; 7 bases line up with TRBD2. The junction had 7 bases not matched to a gene; V was cut back by 6 bases and J by 8 bases. The CDR3 extends over 13 amino acids. CDR3 sequence: CASRSGGSHEQFF. The CDR3 region has the DNA TGTGCCAGCAGGTCCGGGGGGTCCCATGAGCAGTTCTTC.

The J gene is TRBJ2-1, the V gene TRBV30, with D possibly matching TRBD1 (6 bases). Trimming shortened V by 2 bases and J by 6 bases, and 11 bases separated the two germline ends. The germline V gene encodes CDR1 GTSNPN and CDR2 SVGIG (reference sequence). The CDR3 length is 13 residues. Written as DNA, the CDR3 is TGTGCCTGGAGTCGGTTAGGGGGCAATGAGCAGTTCTTC. It codes for CAWSRLGGNEQFF.

The V and J genes are TRBV9 and TRBJ2-2; D remains ambiguous. The CDR3 is made up of 12 amino acids. V lost 4 bases and J 3 bases, leaving 4 bases between the germline ends. Germline V gene sequence: CDR1 SGDLS, CDR2 YYNGEE. The CDR3 spells CASSFHTGELFF. The CDR3, as DNA: TGTGCCAGCAGCTTCCACACCGGGGAGCTGTTTTTT. The whole variable domain, remainder taken from reference TRBV9 and TRBJ2-2, is DSGVTQTPKHLITATGQRVTLRCSPRSGDLSVYWYQQSLDQGLQFLIQYYNGEERAKGNILERFSAQQFPDLHSELNLSSLELGDSALYFCASSFHTGELFFGEGSRLTVL.

The chain links TRBV14 to TRBJ2-7, with D possibly called TRBD1 or TRBD2 (5 bases each). Germline loops: CDR1 SGHDN, CDR2 FVKESK. CDR3 length equals 14 residues. V was clipped by 3 bases and J by 4 bases, with 13 bases between them. The CDR3 nucleotides read TGTGCCAGCAGCCACCCTGATGGGGGTTACGAGCAGTACTTC. Amino acids: CASSHPDGGYEQYF.

The rearrangement links TRBV3-1 (or the pseudogene TRBV3-2) to TRBJ2-3; no reliable D call. Germline CDR1 and CDR2: LGHDT and YNNKEL (reference sequence). The CDR3 is made up of 11 amino acids. Trimming stripped 4 bases from V and 3 bases from J, with 2 bases between. This chain's CDR3 is CASSLTDTQYF. For the CDR3, the DNA is TGTGCCAGCAGCCTTACAGATACGCAGTATTTT.

The gene calls are TRBV13 and TRBJ1-1, with D uncertain. V lost 5 bases to trimming and J lost 1 base, with 8 bases between them. CDR1 is PRHDT, CDR2 FYEKMQ, per germline (reference sequence). The CDR3 runs 13 residues. The CDR3 here is CASSRNTNTEAFF. The CDR3 DNA reads as TGTGCCAGCAGCCGCAATACGAACACTGAAGCTTTCTTT.

This chain joins TRBV27 and TRBJ2-5; TRBD1 matches at 7 bases. After removal of 5 bases from V and 0 bases from J, the junction contained 3 bases not matched to a gene. Germline V gene data show CDR1 as MNHEY and CDR2 as SMNVEV (reference sequence). The CDR3 is 14 amino acids. For the CDR3, the DNA is TGTGCCAGCAGTACAGACAGGGACCAAGAGACCCAGTACTTC. This sequence encodes CASSTDRDQETQYF.

J is TRBJ1-2 and V is TRBV5-1; D ambiguous. V lost 2 bases and J 3 bases, leaving 8 bases between the germline ends. The CDR3 is made up of 13 amino acids. Per germline, CDR1 SGHRS and CDR2 YFSETQ. CDR3 region: CASSFDGDYGYTF. DNA for the CDR3: TGCGCCAGCAGCTTTGACGGGGACTATGGCTACACCTTC.

This chain connects TRBV27 to TRBJ1-1; no definite D call. The CDR3 has 11 amino acids. Germline-derived CDR1 and CDR2 are MNHEY and SMNVEV (reference sequence). V was pared by 8 bases and J by 11 bases, with 15 bases between. In DNA form, the CDR3 reads TGTGCCAGCCATGGACGGCTTGACGCTTTCTTT. Translated, it gives CASHGRLDAFF.

This chain connects TRBV24-1 to TRBJ1-2; possible D gene TRBD1, 6 bases. Germline V gives CDR1 KGHDR, CDR2 SFDVKD. Trimming removed 3 bases at V and 7 bases at J, with 17 bases between. This CDR3 region has 15 residues. CDR3 coding DNA: TGTGCCACCAGTGATCCCCGGGGGGGCCCAAGTGGCTACACCTTC. Amino acid sequence: CATSDPRGGPSGYTF.

The DNA for the CDR3 is TGTGCCAGCAGTGGCTTGGGTCGGTCTTTCTATGGCTACACCTTC. Amino acids: CASSGLGRSFYGYTF. The rearrangement links TRBV25-1 to TRBJ1-2; no clear D. This CDR3 spans 15 amino acids. The germline V and J ends were trimmed by 4 bases and 4 bases, with 16 bases remaining between them. The V gene's germline CDR1 is MGHDK and CDR2 SYGVNS.